Following are 26 T cell receptor beta chains from one sample sequenced in a study of response to subunit inactivated influenza vaccine. TCRdb recomputed calls from the RT-PCR reads with MiXCR, one row per CDR3 protein. Of around 580,000 distinct CDR3 sequences listed, about 14% are singletons. The sample in question was PBMCs from blood, obtained about 12 days after vaccination. The receptors stem from a man aged 45-60 years who received an inactivated influenza vaccine.

This clonotype has at least ten counts. The rearrangement links TRBV12-5 to TRBJ2-1, with 12 bases aligning to TRBD2. V lost 6 bases and J lost 8; bases outside the gene matches: 5. The germline V gene has CDR1 LGHNT and CDR2 FRNRAP. The CDR3 spans 14 residues. This CDR3 reads CASGTTSGGDEQFF. The CDR3, as DNA: TGTGCTAGTGGCACGACTAGCGGGGGAGATGAGCAGTTCTTC.

This clonotype has just a few counts. This chain links TRBV12-3 or TRBV12-4 with TRBJ2-1; D is unresolved. V was clipped by 5 bases and J by 4 bases, with 15 bases between them. The CDR3 is 15 residues long. CDR3 in DNA: TGTGCCAGCAGTCCTAGGAAATGGAGATACAATGAGCAGTTCTTC. Protein product: CASSPRKWRYNEQFF.

This clonotype turned up a few times. The V gene is TRBV6-1, the J gene TRBJ1-1; D may be TRBD1 (6 bases). This CDR3 contains 17 residues. V was trimmed by 5 bases and J by 1 base, leaving 20 bases between them. Germline V gives CDR1 MNHNS, CDR2 SASEGT. CDR3 region: CASSPTQSWGRNTEAFF. The CDR3 DNA sequence: TGTGCCAGCAGTCCTACCCAAAGCTGGGGGCGGAACACTGAAGCTTTCTTT.

In this sample, this clonotype turned up many times. This chain connects TRBV20-1 to TRBJ2-7, with 7 bases identical to TRBD2. The germline gives CDR1 DFQATT, CDR2 SNEGSKA (reference sequence). The ends lost 4 bases at V and 0 bases at J; junction bases unmatched: 3. The CDR3 is made up of 13 amino acids. This chain's CDR3 is CSAKGTNSYEQYF. The CDR3, as DNA: TGCAGTGCTAAGGGGACTAACTCCTACGAGCAGTACTTC.

This chain connects TRBV9 to TRBJ1-3, with D possibly TRBD1 on 5 matching bases. The germline V gene encodes CDR1 SGDLS and CDR2 YYNGEE. V lost 0 bases and J 0 bases, leaving 10 bases between the germline ends. This CDR3 is 16 amino acids long. CDR3 in DNA: TGTGCCAGCAGCGTAGGGGGGACGGACTCTGGAAACACCATATATTTT. Its translation: CASSVGGTDSGNTIYF.

The genes are TRBV29-1 and TRBJ2-3; 12 bases map to TRBD2. The V gene's germline CDR1 is SQVTM and CDR2 ANQGSEA. After removal of 6 bases from V and 4 bases from J, the junction contained 5 bases not matched to a gene. There are 14 residues in the CDR3. CDR3 DNA sequence: TGCAGCGTGTCTAGCGGGAGGGCCTCAGATACGCAGTATTTT. Its translation is CSVSSGRASDTQYF.

This clonotype showed up many times. Here the CDR3 DNA reads TGTGCCAGCAGCTTTGATTATGGGGGGCTGGGCGAGAATGAGCAGTTCTTC. Protein: CASSFDYGGLGENEQFF. The chain recombines TRBV7-9 with TRBJ2-1; D tentatively reads TRBD1 or TRBD2 (6 bases each). V was trimmed by 3 bases and J by 7 bases, leaving 22 bases between them. Germline V gene sequence: CDR1 SEHNR, CDR2 FQNEAQ (reference sequence). This CDR3 spans 17 amino acids.

The chain carries TRBV11-2 and TRBJ1-1; D is uncertain. Per the germline V gene, CDR1 is SGHAT and CDR2 is FQNNGV. V lost 5 bases and J 8 bases, leaving 15 bases between the germline ends. This CDR3 is built from 13 residues. CDR3 DNA sequence: TGTGCCAGCAGCCCCCGAACCGATACCGAAGCTTTCTTT. Translating it yields CASSPRTDTEAFF.

This clonotype was found a few times. The rearrangement joins TRBV9 to TRBJ2-7; 8 bases line up with TRBD2. The trim removed 3 bases at V and 5 bases at J, leaving 10 bases unmatched. Germline V gives CDR1 SGDLS, CDR2 YYNGEE. The CDR3 spans 15 residues. CDR3 protein: CASSGGKRETNEQYF. The CDR3 nucleotides read TGTGCCAGCAGCGGAGGTAAGCGGGAGACAAACGAGCAGTACTTC.

The genes are TRBV20-1 and TRBJ1-2, with a possible D match to TRBD1 (5 bases). CDR1 and CDR2 from the germline V gene are DFQATT and SNEGSKA (reference sequence). The length of the CDR3 is 17 residues. Between the trimmed V and J ends, which lost 1 base and 0 bases, there was a span of 18 bases. This CDR3 reads CSARGEGWFYTNYGYTF. The CDR3 region has the DNA TGCAGTGCTAGAGGGGAGGGGTGGTTCTACACTAACTATGGCTACACCTTC.

This clonotype was seen a few times. V is TRBV20-1 and J is TRBJ1-5, with D maybe TRBD1 (6 bases). Between the trimmed V and J ends, which lost 3 bases and 3 bases, there was a span of 21 bases. This CDR3 has 17 amino acids. Germline V gives CDR1 DFQATT, CDR2 SNEGSKA (reference sequence). For the CDR3, the DNA is TGCAGTGCTAGCGTTCAGGGGTCAGCCCATTACAATCAGCCCCAGCATTTT. It encodes CSASVQGSAHYNQPQHF.

V gene TRBV6-6 combines with J gene TRBJ1-2; D is uncertain. This CDR3 contains 13 residues. With 8 bases removed from V and 10 bases from J, the gap between germline ends came to 20 bases. CDR1 is MNHNY, CDR2 SVGAGI, per germline (reference sequence). The CDR3 DNA sequence: TGTGCCAGCTCCCTGGGGTGGTTATGGGCCTACACCTTC. This codes for CASSLGWLWAYTF.

The J gene is TRBJ2-3, the V gene TRBV6-5; D possibly corresponds to TRBD2 (6 bases). The germline V gene encodes CDR1 MNHEY and CDR2 SVGAGI. Trimming removed 2 bases from V and 0 bases from J, with 9 bases in between. This CDR3 is built from 15 residues. CDR3 DNA sequence: TGTGCCAGCAGTTACCGCGGGAAAAGCACAGATACGCAGTATTTT. This gives the protein CASSYRGKSTDTQYF.

This chain links TRBV2 with TRBJ1-2, with 7 bases matching TRBD1. Unmatched junction bases numbered 6, after V lost 2 bases and J lost 3 bases. CDR1 is SNHLY, CDR2 FYNNEI, per germline. CDR3 length: 15 residues. The CDR3 region is CASSERSGGYYGYTF. In DNA form, the CDR3 reads TGTGCCAGCAGTGAAAGATCAGGGGGATACTATGGCTACACCTTC.

The chain carries TRBV5-1 and TRBJ2-1; TRBD1 matches 11 bases. The CDR3 runs to 16 residues. The junction had 9 bases not matched to a gene; V was cut back by 3 bases and J by 7 bases. In germline, CDR1 is SGHRS, CDR2 YFSETQ. The CDR3 region is CASSWGRTGGQNEQFF. In DNA form, the CDR3 reads TGCGCCAGCAGCTGGGGTAGGACAGGGGGCCAAAATGAGCAGTTCTTC.

The chain has TRBV20-1 and TRBJ1-1; no clear D. Trimming left V 0 bases short and J 0 bases short, with 14 bases between. Per the germline V gene, CDR1 is DFQATT and CDR2 is SNEGSKA (reference sequence). The CDR3 runs to 16 residues. The CDR3 protein is CSAREKGGDMNTEAFF. The CDR3 DNA sequence: TGCAGTGCTAGAGAGAAGGGCGGGGATATGAACACTGAAGCTTTCTTT.

This clonotype came up a few times. The chain couples TRBV9 to TRBJ2-1; 9 nucleotides agree with TRBD2. CDR1 SGDLS and CDR2 YYNGEE come from the germline V gene. The CDR3 runs 16 residues. J was trimmed by 10 bases and V by 0 bases; bases with no gene match: 11. DNA of the CDR3: TGTGCCAGCAGCGTAGTCCCGGGACTAGCCGGTGGGGAGCAGTTCTTC. Its translation is CASSVVPGLAGGEQFF.

The chain couples TRBV6-2 or TRBV6-3 to TRBJ2-7, with 9 bases aligning to TRBD1. J gave up 5 bases and V 7 bases, and 15 bases lay outside the gene matches. CDR3 length: 16 amino acids. CDR1 and CDR2 (germline): MNHEY, SVGEGT. The CDR3 DNA reads TGTGCCAGCACCCTCATTAGTGGGACAGGGAGGAACGAGCAGTACTTC. This codes for CASTLISGTGRNEQYF.

The genes are TRBV3-1 and TRBJ1-5; D gene ambiguous. This CDR3 has 13 residues. Germline CDR1 reads LGHDT; CDR2 reads YNNKEL (reference sequence). Trimming removed 3 bases at V and 6 bases at J, with 9 bases between. CDR3 loop: CASSQGFGQPQHF. For the CDR3, the DNA is TGTGCCAGCAGCCAGGGTTTTGGTCAGCCCCAGCATTTT.

This clonotype was counted only a few times. J is TRBJ2-2 and V is TRBV11-2; 12 positions match TRBD2. Germline-derived CDR1 and CDR2 are SGHAT and FQNNGV. The V segment lost 6 bases and the J segment 5 bases; nucleotides outside the gene matches: 7. CDR3 length: 16 amino acids. The CDR3 DNA follows: TGTGCCAGCAGACCTCTAGCGGGGGGGCAAACCGGGGAGCTGTTTTTT. It specifies CASRPLAGGQTGELFF.

This clonotype was seen only a few times. The DNA for the CDR3 is TGTGCCAGCAGCCCTCCTGTTTGGACAGACTACTACGAGCAGTACTTC. Translating it yields CASSPPVWTDYYEQYF. V usage is TRBV7-8 and J usage is TRBJ2-7, with D tentatively TRBD1 (6 bases). CDR1 and CDR2 (germline): SGHVS, FQNEAQ. The CDR3 loop spans 16 amino acids. V shed 5 bases and J shed 3 bases, with 20 bases lying between them.

This clonotype was counted a few times. The chain carries TRBV6-5 and TRBJ2-1, with D perhaps TRBD2 (6 bases). The germline gives CDR1 MNHEY, CDR2 SVGAGI. This CDR3 spans 16 amino acids. V was shortened by 2 bases and J by 2 bases, with 13 bases between the two germline ends. CDR3 sequence reads: CASSYRLARAYNEQFF. CDR3 sequence (DNA): TGTGCCAGCAGTTACCGGCTAGCGCGAGCCTACAATGAGCAGTTCTTC.

This chain connects TRBV11-2 to TRBJ1-6, with D perhaps TRBD1 (6 bases). This CDR3 has 14 amino acids. Germline CDR1 reads SGHAT; CDR2 reads FQNNGV. The V end was cut by 4 bases, the J end by 5 bases, with 9 bases between. This CDR3 reads CASSWTDNNSPLHF. The CDR3 DNA reads as TGTGCCAGCAGCTGGACAGATAATAATTCACCCCTCCACTTT.

This clonotype has only a few counts. V and J are TRBV6-5 and TRBJ2-1, with a weak D call TRBD1 (6 bases). This CDR3 has 16 amino acids. V was cut by 4 bases and J by 1 base, with 14 bases left in between. Germline assignment: CDR1 MNHEY and CDR2 SVGAGI. Here the CDR3 DNA reads TGTGCCAGCAGTTCCTCGGACAGTATATCCTACAATGAGCAGTTCTTC. Translation gives CASSSSDSISYNEQFF.

This chain uses TRBV20-1 with TRBJ1-6, with a tentative D call TRBD1 (5 bases). V lost 6 bases and J lost 0, with 9 bases in between. The germline V gene encodes CDR1 DFQATT and CDR2 SNEGSKA (reference sequence). The CDR3 is 14 amino acids. The CDR3 reads CSARASSYNSPLHF. CDR3 in DNA: TGCAGTGCCAGGGCAAGCTCCTATAATTCACCCCTCCACTTT.

J is TRBJ1-1 and V is TRBV20-1; D might be TRBD1 (5 bases). V was cut by 5 bases and J by 1 base, with 17 bases left in between. Germline V lookup: CDR1 DFQATT, CDR2 SNEGSKA (reference sequence). The CDR3 has 15 amino acids. CDR3 loop: CSAPPGTYQNTEAFF. As DNA, the CDR3 is TGCAGTGCTCCTCCCGGGACCTACCAGAACACTGAAGCTTTCTTT.